These 13 T cell receptor beta chains share one sample of origin, sequenced in a study of shared clonotypes between healthy human individuals. This table comes from immunoSEQ multiplex PCR, and its TCRdb copy is limited to in-frame clones, with some not included. The repertoire holds 2 million to 3 million clones, with 80% to 95% as singletons. Sequenced: naive CD4+ T cells from PBMCs. Described subset: CD45RA+ positively selected. These TCRs come from a man aged 18 to 30 in good health. Some clones in this sample may be carry-over from other donors' samples.

The rearrangement links TRBV4-2 to TRBJ2-2; D call uncertain. CDR1 and CDR2 from the germline V gene are LGHNA and YNFKEQ. The ends were cut back, 2 bases at V and 4 bases at J, with 5 bases in the middle. The length of the CDR3 is 13 residues. CDR3 residues: CASSQWPTGELFF. In nucleotides, the CDR3 is TGTGCCAGCAGCCAATGGCCCACCGGGGAGCTGTTTTTT.

In nucleotides, the CDR3 is TGTGCCAGCAGCGTGGTCGGACAGGGGATCCTTCAGCCCCAGCATTTT. It specifies CASSVVGQGILQPQHF. The chain is built from TRBV28 and TRBJ1-5, with TRBD1 matching over 9 bases. V lost 6 bases and J lost 6; bases outside the gene matches: 12. The germline V gene encodes CDR1 MDHEN and CDR2 SYDVKM. This CDR3 has 16 amino acids. The whole variable domain, remainder taken from reference TRBV28 and TRBJ1-5, is DVKVTQSSRYLVKRTGEKVFLECVQDMDHENMFWYRQDPGLGLRLIYFSYDVKMKEKGDIPEGYSVSREKKERFSLILESASTNQTSMYLCASSVVGQGILQPQHFGDGTRLSIL.

The chain joins TRBV18 to TRBJ1-4; D may be TRBD1 (6 bases). With 5 bases removed from V and 7 bases from J, the gap between germline ends came to 14 bases. The CDR3 is made up of 14 amino acids. Germline loops: CDR1 KGHSH, CDR2 LQKENI. This CDR3 reads CASSTGGGGEKLFF. The DNA for the CDR3 is TGTGCCAGCTCAACGGGCGGAGGGGGTGAAAAACTGTTTTTT.

This clone has more than one count but fewer than ten. V is TRBV4-2 and J is TRBJ1-5; 7 positions agree with TRBD1. This CDR3 contains 17 residues. CDR1 and CDR2 from the germline V gene are LGHNA and YNFKEQ. Germline trimming cut 0 bases from V and 7 bases from J; bases unmatched to any gene: 12. The CDR3 loop reads CASSQEVGEGAKQPQHF. The CDR3 nucleotides are TGTGCCAGCAGCCAAGAGGTAGGGGAGGGGGCAAAGCAGCCCCAGCATTTT.

The genes are TRBV2 and TRBJ1-5; a possible D gene is TRBD1 (6 bases). In germline, CDR1 is SNHLY, CDR2 FYNNEI. The CDR3 runs 12 residues. V was shortened by 6 bases and J by 6 bases, with 9 bases between the two germline ends. The DNA of the CDR3 is TGTGCCAGCAGCCAAGGGGGTCAGCCCCAGCATTTT. Residues: CASSQGGQPQHF.

This sequence joins TRBV28 and TRBJ1-2; TRBD1 is a possible D gene (5 bases). Between the trimmed V and J ends, which lost 5 bases and 5 bases, there was a span of 12 bases. This CDR3 has 13 residues. Germline V gene data show CDR1 as MDHEN and CDR2 as SYDVKM. The CDR3: CASSQLTEYGYTF. CDR3 nucleotide sequence: TGTGCCAGCAGTCAGCTGACAGAGTATGGCTACACCTTC.

Concerning this clone itself: Other DNA variants within this sample encode the same CDR3. The V and J genes are TRBV9 and TRBJ2-1; D not certain. The germline V gene has CDR1 SGDLS and CDR2 YYNGEE. The CDR3 totals 13 residues. The V and J ends lost 1 base and 4 bases respectively, with 6 bases between them. The CDR3 reads CASSVRDYNEQFF. The CDR3 region has the DNA TGTGCCAGCAGCGTACGAGATTACAATGAGCAGTTCTTC.

The chain couples TRBV10-3 to TRBJ1-3; D gene unclear. V was trimmed by 0 bases and J by 5 bases, leaving 8 bases between them. Germline V lookup: CDR1 ENHRY, CDR2 SYGVKD. CDR3 size: 14 residues. The CDR3 spells CAISESAPRNTIYF. CDR3 DNA: TGTGCCATCAGTGAGTCAGCCCCGAGAAACACCATATATTTT.

The chain links TRBV28 to TRBJ2-1, with 9 bases that match TRBD2. There are 18 residues in the CDR3. The junction had 17 bases not matched to a gene; V was cut back by 2 bases and J by 9 bases. Germline V gene sequence: CDR1 MDHEN, CDR2 SYDVKM. CDR3 sequence: CASSLPPPGLAWDGEQFF. The CDR3, as DNA: TGTGCCAGCAGTTTACCCCCACCGGGACTAGCTTGGGATGGTGAGCAGTTCTTC.

The gene calls are TRBV27 and TRBJ2-7, with 10 bases aligning to TRBD2. The CDR3 runs to 15 residues. Germline values: CDR1 MNHEY, CDR2 SMNVEV (reference sequence). V shed 4 bases, J shed 6 bases, and the junction held 9 bases outside the gene matches. The CDR3 DNA reads TGTGCCAGCAGTTCTCCCGGAGTAGCGGGAGGCGAGCAGTACTTC. Its protein is CASSSPGVAGGEQYF.

The chain joins TRBV19 to TRBJ1-5; 10 bases agree with TRBD1. With V trimmed by 5 bases and J by 4 bases, 5 bases remained unmatched. CDR1 and CDR2 from the germline V gene are LNHDA and SQIVND (reference sequence). The CDR3 has 15 amino acids. CDR3 region: CASSARQGANQPQHF. As DNA, the CDR3 is TGTGCCAGTAGTGCCCGACAGGGGGCAAATCAGCCCCAGCATTTT.

CDR3 DNA sequence: TGTGCCAGCAGTGAGCGGGGATCCTACAATGAGCAGTTCTTC. The encoded protein is CASSERGSYNEQFF. The rearrangement uses TRBV25-1 and TRBJ2-1, with a weak D call TRBD2 (6 bases). The CDR3 contains 14 residues. Germline V gives CDR1 MGHDK, CDR2 SYGVNS. The ends were cut back, 3 bases at V and 1 base at J, with 7 bases in the middle.

About this clone: The sample holds other DNA sequences that translate to the same CDR3. Written as DNA, the CDR3 is TGTGCCAGCAGCCTCGGACGGGCCTACGAGCAGTACTTC. It specifies CASSLGRAYEQYF. This sequence joins TRBV5-6 and TRBJ2-7; D unclear. The V end lost 4 bases, the J end lost 2 bases, and 10 bases lay between the germline ends. The CDR3 runs 13 residues. Germline V gene data show CDR1 as SGHDT and CDR2 as YYEEEE.